The rows below give T cell receptor beta chains drawn from one sample of a study of HIV-infected children after antiretroviral therapy interruption. TCRdb called the 3' RACE reads again in MiXCR, with one record for every CDR3 protein. The sample lists more than 40,000 distinct CDR3 sequences, approximately 4.3% occurring once. The sequences come from CD45RA+ CD4+ T cells from PBMCs, pooled from several time points, collected from a donor given antiretroviral therapy, either interrupted or continuous. These receptors originate from a pool of human donors with HIV. CDR3s include the opening cysteine and the closing phenylalanine or tryptophan. The order of the fields is D gene, clone size, V gene, J gene, CDR3 DNA, CDR3 protein. D genes are given only for firm matches. Rows give clone size only sometimes, using once, few, many, or a class for an expanded clone.

-	many	TRBV18	TRBJ1-1	TGTGCCAGCTCACCTTACAGGGAGAACACTGAAGCTTTCTTT	CASSPYRENTEAFF
-	many	TRBV23-1	TRBJ2-1	TGCGCCAGCAGTAGGTATGGAGATGAGCAGTTCTTC	CASSRYGDEQFF
-	many	TRBV5-4	TRBJ1-1	TGTGCCAGCAACCATTGGGGCAGCCCGAACACTGAAGCTTTCTTT	CASNHWGSPNTEAFF
-	many	TRBV9	TRBJ2-7	TGTGCCAGCAGCCCCACCCCCTCCTACGAGCAGTACTTC	CASSPTPSYEQYF
-	many	TRBV12-3/TRBV12-4	TRBJ1-4	TGTGCCAGCAGTCCAGGGGCGGCTAATGAAAAACTGTTTTTT	CASSPGAANEKLFF
-	many	TRBV19	TRBJ2-5	TGTGCCAGTAGGGCGGGGACAGAGACCCAGTACTTC	CASRAGTETQYF
-	many	TRBV29-1	TRBJ2-1	TGCAGCGTTGAGGGGGGTCAAAGGGACTCCTACAATGAGCAGTTCTTC	CSVEGGQRDSYNEQFF
-	many	TRBV11-1	TRBJ1-2	TGTGCCAGCAGCAAGGACGGAGGTTATGGCTACACCTTC	CASSKDGGYGYTF
-	-	TRBV20-1	TRBJ2-3	TGCAGTGCTAGGCTTTCCACAGATACGCAGTATTTT	CSARLSTDTQYF
-	many	TRBV6-5	TRBJ2-3	TGTGCCAGCAGTTACGCGCCTAGCGCTAGCACAGATACGCAGTATTTT	CASSYAPSASTDTQYF
TRBD1	many	TRBV30	TRBJ1-1	TGTGCCTGGAGTGTAGGGACAGGGGGCTACACTGAAGCTTTCTTT	CAWSVGTGGYTEAFF
-	many	TRBV5-1	TRBJ2-3	TGCGCCAGCAGCTCGGACCCCACAGATACGCAGTATTTT	CASSSDPTDTQYF
-	many	TRBV18	TRBJ2-3	TGTGCCAGCTCACCACCGGAGGACTGGTTCACAGATACGCAGTATTTT	CASSPPEDWFTDTQYF
TRBD1	many	TRBV12-3/TRBV12-4	TRBJ1-1	TGTGCCAGCAGTACACTGACAGGGCGTTACACTGAAGCTTTCTTT	CASSTLTGRYTEAFF
TRBD2	many	TRBV5-1	TRBJ2-1	TGCGCCAGCAGCCCCGATACAGGCTTAGCGGGGCTTTACAATGAGCAGTTCTTC	CASSPDTGLAGLYNEQFF
-	few	TRBV20-1	TRBJ2-1	TGCAGTGCTAGAGGCCGGGGGCCTCGGGACTACAATGAGCAGTTCTTC	CSARGRGPRDYNEQFF
TRBD1	few	TRBV7-3	TRBJ2-3	TGTGCCAGCAGCTTAATGGGACAGGGTAGAGATACGCAGTATTTT	CASSLMGQGRDTQYF
TRBD1	many	TRBV2	TRBJ1-2	TGTGCCAGCGCCAAGGGACAGGGCTATGGCTACACCTTC	CASAKGQGYGYTF
-	many	TRBV5-4	TRBJ1-4	TGTGCCAGCAGCCCGGGACCCGGGGGCACTAATGAAAAACTGTTTTTT	CASSPGPGGTNEKLFF
-	many	TRBV20-1	TRBJ2-3	TGCAGTGCTAGCGGGGGCCAGGATACGCAGTATTTT	CSASGGQDTQYF
-	many	TRBV23-1	TRBJ1-6	TGCGCCAGCAGCCAACTCGCAGATTATAATTCACCCCTCCACTTT	CASSQLADYNSPLHF
-	few	TRBV19	TRBJ2-1	TGTGCCAGTAGTCGGGGAGGGGGGACAAATGAGCAGTTCTTC	CASSRGGGTNEQFF
-	many	TRBV2	TRBJ2-5	TGTGCCAGCACTGTGGGGGTTCTGGGGGAGACCCAGTACTTC	CASTVGVLGETQYF
-	many	TRBV5-1	TRBJ2-1	TGCGCCAGCGGTGCGACGGTCTCCTACAATGAGCAGTTCTTC	CASGATVSYNEQFF